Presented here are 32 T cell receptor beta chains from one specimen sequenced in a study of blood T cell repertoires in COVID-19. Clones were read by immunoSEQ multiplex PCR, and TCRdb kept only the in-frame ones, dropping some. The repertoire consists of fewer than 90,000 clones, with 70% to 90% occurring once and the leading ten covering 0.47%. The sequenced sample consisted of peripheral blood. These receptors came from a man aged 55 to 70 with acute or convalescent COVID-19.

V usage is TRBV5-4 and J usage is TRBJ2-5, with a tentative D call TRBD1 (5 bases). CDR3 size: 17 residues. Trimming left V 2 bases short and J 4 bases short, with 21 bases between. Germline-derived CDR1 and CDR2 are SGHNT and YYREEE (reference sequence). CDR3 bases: TGTGCCAGCAGCTTTGGTCTAGGCAGGGATGCAATAGAGACCCAGTACTTC. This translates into CASSFGLGRDAIETQYF.

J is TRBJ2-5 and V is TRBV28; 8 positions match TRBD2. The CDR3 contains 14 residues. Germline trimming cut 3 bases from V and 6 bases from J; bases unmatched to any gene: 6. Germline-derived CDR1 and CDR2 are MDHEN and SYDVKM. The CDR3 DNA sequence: TGTGCCAGCAGTTTCCCGGGGGGGGCGAAGACCCAGTACTTC. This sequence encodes CASSFPGGAKTQYF.

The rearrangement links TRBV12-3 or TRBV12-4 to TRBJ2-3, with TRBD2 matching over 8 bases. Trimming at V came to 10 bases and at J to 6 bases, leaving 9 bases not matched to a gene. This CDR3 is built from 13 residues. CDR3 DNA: TGTGCCACCGACGGGGGGGAATTTGATACGCAGTATTTT. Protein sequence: CATDGGEFDTQYF.

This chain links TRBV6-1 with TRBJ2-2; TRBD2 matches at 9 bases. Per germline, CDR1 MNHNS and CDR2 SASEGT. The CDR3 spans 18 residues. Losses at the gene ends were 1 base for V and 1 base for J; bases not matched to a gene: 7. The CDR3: CASSEVRAGGLNTGELFF. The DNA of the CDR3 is TGTGCCAGCAGTGAAGTGAGAGCGGGGGGCCTGAACACCGGGGAGCTGTTTTTT.

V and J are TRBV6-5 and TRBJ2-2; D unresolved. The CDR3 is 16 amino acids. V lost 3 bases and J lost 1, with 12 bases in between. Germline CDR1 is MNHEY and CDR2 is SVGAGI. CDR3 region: CASSYAKARNTGELFF. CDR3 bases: TGTGCCAGCAGTTATGCCAAGGCTAGGAACACCGGGGAGCTGTTTTTT.

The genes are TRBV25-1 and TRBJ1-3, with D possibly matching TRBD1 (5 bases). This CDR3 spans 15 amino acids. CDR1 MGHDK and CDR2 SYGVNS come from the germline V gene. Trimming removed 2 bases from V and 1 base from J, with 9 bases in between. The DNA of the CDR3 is TGTGCCAGCAGTGAAGCGGGACTATCTGGAAACACCATATATTTT. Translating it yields CASSEAGLSGNTIYF.

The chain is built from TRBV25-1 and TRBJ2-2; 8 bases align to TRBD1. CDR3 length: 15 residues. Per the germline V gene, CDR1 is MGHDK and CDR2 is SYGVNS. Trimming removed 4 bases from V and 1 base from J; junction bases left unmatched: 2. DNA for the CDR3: TGTGCCAGCAGTGCCGGGACAGGGAACACCGGGGAGCTGTTTTTT. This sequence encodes CASSAGTGNTGELFF.

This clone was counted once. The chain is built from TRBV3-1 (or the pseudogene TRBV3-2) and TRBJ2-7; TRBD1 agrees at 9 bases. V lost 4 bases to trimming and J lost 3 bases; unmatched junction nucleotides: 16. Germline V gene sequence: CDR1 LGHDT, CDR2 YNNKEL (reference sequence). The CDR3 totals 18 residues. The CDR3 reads CASSPTPDRGVFFYEQYF. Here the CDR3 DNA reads TGTGCCAGCAGCCCGACGCCGGACAGGGGTGTGTTTTTCTACGAGCAGTACTTC.

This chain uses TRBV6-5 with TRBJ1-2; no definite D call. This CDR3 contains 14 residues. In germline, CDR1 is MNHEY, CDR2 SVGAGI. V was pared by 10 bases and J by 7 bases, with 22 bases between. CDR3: CATQLDGSGSGYTF. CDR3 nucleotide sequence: TGTGCCACCCAACTGGACGGGTCTGGGAGTGGCTACACCTTC.

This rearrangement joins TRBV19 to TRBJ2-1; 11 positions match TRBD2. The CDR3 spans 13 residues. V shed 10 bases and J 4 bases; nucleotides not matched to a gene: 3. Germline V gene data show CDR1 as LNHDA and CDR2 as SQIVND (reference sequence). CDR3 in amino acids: CAIGTSGYNEQFF. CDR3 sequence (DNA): TGTGCCATAGGGACTAGCGGTTACAATGAGCAGTTCTTC.

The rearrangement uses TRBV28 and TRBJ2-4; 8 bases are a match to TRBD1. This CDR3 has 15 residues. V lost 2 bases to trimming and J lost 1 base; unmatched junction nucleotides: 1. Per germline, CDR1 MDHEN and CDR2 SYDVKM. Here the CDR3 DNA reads TGTGCCAGCAGTTTACAGGGGGCGGCCAAAAACATTCAGTACTTC. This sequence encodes CASSLQGAAKNIQYF. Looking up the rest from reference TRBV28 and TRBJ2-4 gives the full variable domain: DVKVTQSSRYLVKRTGEKVFLECVQDMDHENMFWYRQDPGLGLRLIYFSYDVKMKEKGDIPEGYSVSREKKERFSLILESASTNQTSMYLCASSLQGAAKNIQYFGAGTRLSVL.

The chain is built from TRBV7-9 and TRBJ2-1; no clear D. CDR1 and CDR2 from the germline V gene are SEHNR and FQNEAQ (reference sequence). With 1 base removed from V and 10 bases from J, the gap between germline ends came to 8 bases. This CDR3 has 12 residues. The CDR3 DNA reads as TGTGCCAGCAGCTTAGATTGGCGGGAGCAGTTCTTC. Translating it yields CASSLDWREQFF. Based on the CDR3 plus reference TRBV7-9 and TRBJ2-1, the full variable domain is DTGVSQNPRHKITKRGQNVTFRCDPISEHNRLYWYRQTLGQGPEFLTYFQNEAQLEKSRLLSDRFSAERPKGSFSTLEIQRTEQGDSAMYLCASSLDWREQFFGPGTRLTVL.

The CDR3 reads CASRARDRGREYGYTF. In nucleotides, the CDR3 is TGTGCCAGCAGGGCCCGGGACAGGGGAAGGGAGTATGGCTACACCTTC. The genes are TRBV2 and TRBJ1-2, with 10 bases that match TRBD1. The germline V gene has CDR1 SNHLY and CDR2 FYNNEI. CDR3 length equals 16 residues. Trimming cost V 6 bases and J 5 bases; bases outside gene matches: 12. The full variable domain, in which reference TRBV2 and TRBJ1-2 provide the parts outside the CDR3, is EPEVTQTPSHQVTQMGQEVILRCVPISNHLYFYWYRQILGQKVEFLVSFYNNEISEKSEIFDDQFSVERPDGSNFTLKIRSTKLEDSAMYFCASRARDRGREYGYTFGSGTRLTVV.

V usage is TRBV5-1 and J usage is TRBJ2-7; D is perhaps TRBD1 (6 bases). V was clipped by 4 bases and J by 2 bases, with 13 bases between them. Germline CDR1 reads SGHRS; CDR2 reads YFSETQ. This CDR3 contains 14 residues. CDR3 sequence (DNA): TGCGCCAGCAGCAGTCTGGGACACACCTACGAGCAGTACTTC. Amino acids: CASSSLGHTYEQYF.

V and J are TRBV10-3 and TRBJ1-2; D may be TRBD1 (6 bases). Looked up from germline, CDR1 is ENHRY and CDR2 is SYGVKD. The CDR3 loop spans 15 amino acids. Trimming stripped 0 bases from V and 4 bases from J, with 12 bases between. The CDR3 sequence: CAISESIRGIYGYTF. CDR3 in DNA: TGTGCCATCAGTGAGTCTATCAGGGGAATCTATGGCTACACCTTC.

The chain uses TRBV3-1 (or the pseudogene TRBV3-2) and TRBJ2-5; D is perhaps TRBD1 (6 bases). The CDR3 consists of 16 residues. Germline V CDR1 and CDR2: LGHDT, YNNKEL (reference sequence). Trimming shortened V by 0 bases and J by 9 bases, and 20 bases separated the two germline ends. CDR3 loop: CASSQEDRQYPGSQYF. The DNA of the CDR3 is TGTGCCAGCAGCCAAGAGGACAGACAGTATCCCGGCTCCCAGTACTTC.

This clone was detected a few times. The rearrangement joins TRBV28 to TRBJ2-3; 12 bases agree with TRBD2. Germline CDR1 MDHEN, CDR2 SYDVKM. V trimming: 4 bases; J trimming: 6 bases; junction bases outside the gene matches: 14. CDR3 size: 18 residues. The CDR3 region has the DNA TGTGCCAGCAGTTACAAGACCCTAGCGGGGGGGAATTTGGATACGCAGTATTTT. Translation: CASSYKTLAGGNLDTQYF.

The CDR3 loop reads CASSQAGGESGYTF. CDR3 sequence (DNA): TGTGCCAGCAGCCAAGCAGGGGGCGAGTCTGGCTACACCTTC. The chain couples TRBV6-5 to TRBJ1-2; 8 bases match TRBD1. Germline CDR1 MNHEY, CDR2 SVGAGI. This CDR3 is built from 14 residues. Losses at the gene ends were 6 bases for V and 7 bases for J; bases not matched to a gene: 10.

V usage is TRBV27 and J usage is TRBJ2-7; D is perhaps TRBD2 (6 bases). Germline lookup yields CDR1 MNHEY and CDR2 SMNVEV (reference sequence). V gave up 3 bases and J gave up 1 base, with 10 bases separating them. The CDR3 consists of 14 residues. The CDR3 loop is CASSFQGGSYEQYF. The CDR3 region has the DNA TGTGCCAGCAGTTTCCAGGGAGGTTCCTACGAGCAGTACTTC.

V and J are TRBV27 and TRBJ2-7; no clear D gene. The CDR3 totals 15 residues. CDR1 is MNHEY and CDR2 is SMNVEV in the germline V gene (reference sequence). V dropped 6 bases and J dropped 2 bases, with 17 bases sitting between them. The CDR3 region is CASSPLKLITYEQYF. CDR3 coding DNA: TGTGCCAGCAGCCCCCTCAAGCTGATAACCTACGAGCAGTACTTC.

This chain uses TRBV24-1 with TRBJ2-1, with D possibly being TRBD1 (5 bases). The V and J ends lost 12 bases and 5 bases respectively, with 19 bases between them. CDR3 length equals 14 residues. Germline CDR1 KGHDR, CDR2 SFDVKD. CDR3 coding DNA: TGTGCCTCCTCTGGGGCAGGCGGAAACAATGAGCAGTTCTTC. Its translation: CASSGAGGNNEQFF.

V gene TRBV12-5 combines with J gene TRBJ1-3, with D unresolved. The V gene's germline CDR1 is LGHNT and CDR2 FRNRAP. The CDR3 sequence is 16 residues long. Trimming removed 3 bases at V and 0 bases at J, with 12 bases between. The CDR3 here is CASGFLQFSSGNTIYF. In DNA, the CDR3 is TGTGCTAGTGGTTTCCTGCAATTCAGCTCTGGAAACACCATATATTTT.

The CDR3 DNA follows: TGTGCCAGCAGCCAAGATCTGGGGCAGGTGGCCCAGTACTTC. As protein: CASSQDLGQVAQYF. This chain joins TRBV14 and TRBJ2-5, with a weak D call TRBD1 (5 bases). In germline, CDR1 is SGHDN, CDR2 FVKESK. This CDR3 spans 14 amino acids. V lost 0 bases to trimming and J lost 9 bases, with 14 bases between them.

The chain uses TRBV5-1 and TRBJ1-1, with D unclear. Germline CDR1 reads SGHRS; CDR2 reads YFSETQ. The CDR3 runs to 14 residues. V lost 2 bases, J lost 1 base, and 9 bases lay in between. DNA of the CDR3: TGCGCCAGCAGCTTAACGTCAGAGAACACTGAAGCTTTCTTT. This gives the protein CASSLTSENTEAFF.

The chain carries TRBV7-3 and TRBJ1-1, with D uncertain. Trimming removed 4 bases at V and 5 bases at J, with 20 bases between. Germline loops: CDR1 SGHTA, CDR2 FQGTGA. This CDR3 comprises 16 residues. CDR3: CASSSIPTDTGTEAFF. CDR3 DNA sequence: TGTGCCAGCAGCTCAATCCCCACGGATACGGGGACTGAAGCTTTCTTT. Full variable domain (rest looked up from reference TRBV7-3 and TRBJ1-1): GAGVSQTPSNKVTEKGKYVELRCDPISGHTALYWYRQSLGQGPEFLIYFQGTGAADDSGLPNDRFFAVRPEGSVSTLKIQRTERGDSAVYLCASSSIPTDTGTEAFFGQGTRLTVV.

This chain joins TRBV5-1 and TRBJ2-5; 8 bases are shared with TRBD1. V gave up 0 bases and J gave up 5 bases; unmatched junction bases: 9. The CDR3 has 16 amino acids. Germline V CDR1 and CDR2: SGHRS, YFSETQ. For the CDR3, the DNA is TGCGCCAGCAGCTTGGGGCTGACAGGGGAAATGGAGACCCAGTACTTC. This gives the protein CASSLGLTGEMETQYF.

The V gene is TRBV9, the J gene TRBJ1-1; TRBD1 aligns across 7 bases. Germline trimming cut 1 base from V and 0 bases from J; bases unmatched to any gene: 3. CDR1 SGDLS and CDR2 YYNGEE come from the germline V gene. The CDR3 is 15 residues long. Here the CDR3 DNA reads TGTGCCAGCAGCGTACGAGACAGGGTGAACACTGAAGCTTTCTTT. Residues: CASSVRDRVNTEAFF.

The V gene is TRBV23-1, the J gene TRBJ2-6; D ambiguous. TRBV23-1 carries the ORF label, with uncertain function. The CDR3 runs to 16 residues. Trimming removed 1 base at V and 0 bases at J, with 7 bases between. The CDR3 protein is CASSQYRSSGANVLTF. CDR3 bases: TGCGCCAGCAGTCAATATCGCAGCTCTGGGGCCAACGTCCTGACTTTC.

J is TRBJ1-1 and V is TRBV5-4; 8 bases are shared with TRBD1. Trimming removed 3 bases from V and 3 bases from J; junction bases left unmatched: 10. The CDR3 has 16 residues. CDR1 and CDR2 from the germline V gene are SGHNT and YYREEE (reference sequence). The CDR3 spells CASSYTGGHRDTEAFF. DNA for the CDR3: TGTGCCAGCAGCTACACAGGGGGACATCGGGACACTGAAGCTTTCTTT. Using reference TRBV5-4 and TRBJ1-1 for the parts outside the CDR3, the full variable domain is ETGVTQSPTHLIKTRGQQVTLRCSSQSGHNTVSWYQQALGQGPQFIFQYYREEENGRGNFPPRFSGLQFPNYSSELNVNALELDDSALYLCASSYTGGHRDTEAFFGQGTRLTVV.

CDR3 residues: CASSTLTRADEQFF. CDR3 DNA sequence: TGTGCCAGCAGCACATTGACCCGAGCGGATGAGCAGTTCTTC. The rearrangement links TRBV9 to TRBJ2-1; TRBD2 is a possible D gene (5 bases). Per germline, CDR1 SGDLS and CDR2 YYNGEE. The CDR3 sequence is 14 residues long. Between the trimmed V and J ends, which lost 4 bases and 8 bases, there was a span of 16 bases.

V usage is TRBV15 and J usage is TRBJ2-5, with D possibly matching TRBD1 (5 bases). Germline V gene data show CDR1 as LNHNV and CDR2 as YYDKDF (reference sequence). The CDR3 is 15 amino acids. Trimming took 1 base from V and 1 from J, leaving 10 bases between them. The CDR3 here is CATSRGAGFQETQYF. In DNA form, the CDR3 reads TGTGCCACCAGCAGAGGCGCAGGGTTCCAAGAGACCCAGTACTTC.

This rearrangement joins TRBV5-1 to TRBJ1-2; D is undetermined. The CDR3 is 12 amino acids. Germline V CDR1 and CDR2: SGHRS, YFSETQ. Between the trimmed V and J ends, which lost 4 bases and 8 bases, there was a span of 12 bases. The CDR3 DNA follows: TGCGCCAGCAGCCCCTCGGGGAAGGGCTACACCTTC. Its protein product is CASSPSGKGYTF.